This T cell receptor beta chain was observed in a study of patients and donors after allogeneic stem cell transplantation (dated by TCRdb to about 2020). To note about this clonotype: Its antigen is not yet known. At one end the junction does not follow the germline gene, possibly because of a read error.

The library relied on RT-PCR. The instrument was a NextSeq 550. TCRdb handled the public reads itself, with Q25 trimming in fastp and clone calling in MiXCR, and kept productive beta chains. Each CDR3 protein gets just one entry, which takes the most common genes and DNA from the rows behind it. The sample table contains 800,000 to 1,000,000 distinct CDR3 sequences; only one count was recorded for around 17% of them. The biggest ten clones account for 6% of the sample. The CDR3 holds 15 amino acids from the cysteine to the phenylalanine. Of the read, only the CDR3 DNA is kept; its 45 bases are in frame from base 1. The germline V gene yields SGDLS for CDR1 and YYNGEE for CDR2.

The sequencing input was blood, either unsorted or a sorted T cell fraction (not recorded which). The chain uses TRBV9 and TRBJ1-5, with a weak D call of TRBD1 (5 bases match). The TCR comes from a human donor who was either an allogeneic HSCT recipient or a stem cell or donor lymphocyte infusion donor (not recorded which). It is not recorded whose cells these are; they may come from a transplant donor. The DNA reads as follows: TGTGCCAGCAGCGTAGATCAGGGACCTAATCAGCCCCTGCATTTT. Translated, this is CASSVDQGPNQPLHF. The CDR3 plus the reference TRBV9 and TRBJ1-5 genes for the other parts give the full variable domain: DSGVTQTPKHLITATGQRVTLRCSPRSGDLSVYWYQQSLDQGLQFLIQYYNGEERAKGNILERFSAQQFPDLHSELNLSSLELGDSALYFCASSVDQGPNQPLHFGDGTRLSIL.